Below, 17 T cell receptor beta chains from the same sample are listed, as sequenced in a study of cytomegalovirus exposure and HLA in healthy donors. Assay used: immunoSEQ multiplex PCR; TCRdb lists only in-frame clones, some missing. The table records 150,000 to 200,000 clones, about 96% of them present only once. The source material was PBMCs. The receptor set was obtained from a woman aged 18-29 years in good health and CMV-seronegative.

CDR3 residues: CASSPNRGEVTFF. Here the CDR3 DNA reads TGTGCCAGCAGCCCAAACAGGGGGGAAGTAACGTTCTTC. The J gene is TRBJ2-1, the V gene TRBV11-2, with TRBD1 identical over 8 bases. The CDR3 runs to 13 residues. The ends lost 5 bases at V and 15 bases at J; junction bases unmatched: 12. CDR1 is SGHAT, CDR2 FQNNGV, per germline.

CDR3 in DNA: TGTGCCAGTGCGAGGGGGGAAGCTTTCTTT. It yields the protein CASARGEAFF. The rearrangement uses TRBV19 and TRBJ1-1; a weak D match, TRBD1 (6 bases). V lost 8 bases and J lost 8, with 9 bases in between. The CDR3 totals 10 residues. Germline V gene lookup returns CDR1 LNHDA and CDR2 SQIVND (reference sequence).

The CDR3 bases are TGTGCCAGCAGTTTCCCGACATTCTCCATGAACACTGAAGCTTTCTTT. Translated: CASSFPTFSMNTEAFF. This chain links TRBV7-9 with TRBJ1-1; D gene unclear. Germline V gives CDR1 SEHNR, CDR2 FQNEAQ (reference sequence). The CDR3 is 16 amino acids. V lost 6 bases and J lost 0, with 17 bases in between.

V and J are TRBV19 and TRBJ2-7; TRBD1 is a possible D gene (6 bases). Germline CDR1 and CDR2: LNHDA and SQIVND (reference sequence). Trimming cost V 3 bases and J 1 base, with 13 bases left between them. There are 15 residues in the CDR3. The CDR3 protein is CASSISQGSSYEQYF. CDR3 DNA sequence: TGTGCCAGTAGTATTTCTCAGGGGTCATCCTACGAGCAGTACTTC.

V gene TRBV7-8 combines with J gene TRBJ2-3; 11 positions agree with TRBD2. From germline, CDR1 is SGHVS and CDR2 FQNEAQ. V lost 3 bases to trimming and J lost 11 bases; unmatched junction nucleotides: 19. This CDR3 is built from 18 residues. CDR3 coding DNA: TGTGCCAGCAGCTTGAAGCGTAGTAGCGGGGGGGGCCCGCCGGGGCAGTATTTT. This sequence encodes CASSLKRSSGGGPPGQYF.

The rearrangement links TRBV6-4 to TRBJ2-1; weak D call: TRBD2 (5 bases). Germline CDR1 reads MRHNA; CDR2 reads SNTAGT. This CDR3 spans 15 amino acids. Trimming took 5 bases from V and 0 from J, leaving 11 bases between them. The DNA for the CDR3 is TGTGCCAGCAGTCGGTCAACTAGCTCCTACAATGAGCAGTTCTTC. The encoded protein is CASSRSTSSYNEQFF.

J is TRBJ2-7 and V is TRBV7-2; 9 positions match TRBD1. CDR1 and CDR2 (germline): SGHTA, FQGNSA. This CDR3 is built from 15 residues. Unmatched junction bases numbered 4, after V lost 0 bases and J lost 4 bases. CDR3 coding DNA: TGTGCCAGCAGCTTAGCGGGGGACAGGGTTTACGAGCAGTACTTC. It yields the protein CASSLAGDRVYEQYF.

The chain couples TRBV7-2 to TRBJ1-1, with D possibly TRBD1 on 5 matching bases. Trimming left V 6 bases short and J 3 bases short, with 17 bases between. In germline, CDR1 is SGHTA, CDR2 FQGNSA. The CDR3 runs 15 residues. DNA of the CDR3: TGTGCCAGCAGACTGACAGTTACCTTATACACTGAAGCTTTCTTT. It specifies CASRLTVTLYTEAFF.

V usage is TRBV5-1 and J usage is TRBJ2-7; 12 bases map to TRBD1. Germline V lookup: CDR1 SGHRS, CDR2 YFSETQ. The CDR3 contains 15 residues. J gave up 5 bases and V 2 bases, and 5 bases lay outside the gene matches. The CDR3 sequence is CASSFTGTGGNEQYF. The CDR3 DNA follows: TGCGCCAGCAGCTTTACCGGGACAGGGGGCAACGAGCAGTACTTC.

The chain combines TRBV11-2 with TRBJ2-3; 10 positions agree with TRBD2. CDR1 and CDR2 from the germline V gene are SGHAT and FQNNGV. V was clipped by 3 bases and J by 5 bases; unmatched bases: 8. This CDR3 contains 16 residues. The CDR3 DNA is TGTGCCAGCAGCTTGAGGGAGGGACTAGCGCTAGATACGCAGTATTTT. Translation gives CASSLREGLALDTQYF.

This chain joins TRBV7-2 and TRBJ2-1, with TRBD2 identical over 7 bases. The ends lost 4 bases at V and 10 bases at J; junction bases unmatched: 10. This CDR3 comprises 14 residues. Germline CDR1 SGHTA, CDR2 FQGNSA. CDR3 protein: CASSSKRGPREQFF. CDR3 bases: TGTGCCAGCAGCTCGAAGCGGGGTCCGAGGGAGCAGTTCTTC.

The sample holds one count of this clone. The chain employs TRBV29-1 and TRBJ1-1, with D tentatively TRBD1 (6 bases). The CDR3 runs 11 residues. The germline V and J ends were trimmed by 4 bases and 6 bases, with 9 bases remaining between them. Germline CDR1 and CDR2: SQVTM and ANQGSEA. For the CDR3, the DNA is TGCAGCGTTGCGAAGGGGGCTGAAGCTTTCTTT. This codes for CSVAKGAEAFF.

V and J are TRBV5-1 and TRBJ2-2; TRBD1 matches at 8 bases. CDR1 and CDR2 (germline): SGHRS, YFSETQ. With V trimmed by 5 bases and J by 2 bases, 5 bases remained unmatched. This CDR3 contains 15 residues. The CDR3 here is CASSWTGSNTGELFF. The CDR3 bases are TGCGCCAGCAGTTGGACAGGGAGCAACACCGGGGAGCTGTTTTTT.

J is TRBJ1-5 and V is TRBV7-9; TRBD1 agrees at 8 bases. Germline trimming cut 4 bases from V and 0 bases from J; bases unmatched to any gene: 5. From germline, CDR1 is SEHNR and CDR2 FQNEAQ (reference sequence). This CDR3 comprises 16 residues. The CDR3 DNA reads as TGTGCCAGCAGCTCCCTTGACAGGGGTAGCAATCAGCCCCAGCATTTT. Translated, it gives CASSSLDRGSNQPQHF.

This clone was seen just once. CDR3 in amino acids: CASTSREIQETQYF. The DNA for the CDR3 is TGTGCCAGCACATCCCGGGAAATCCAAGAGACCCAGTACTTC. This chain links TRBV13 with TRBJ2-5, with D possibly being TRBD2 (5 bases). Trimming removed 7 bases at V and 1 base at J, with 13 bases between. Germline values: CDR1 PRHDT, CDR2 FYEKMQ (reference sequence). CDR3 length: 14 residues.

V usage is TRBV5-8 and J usage is TRBJ2-7; 9 nucleotides line up with TRBD2. CDR1 and CDR2 (germline): SGHTS, YDEGEE. V dropped 5 bases and J dropped 2; count of bases not matched to a gene: 5. The CDR3 runs to 14 residues. In DNA form, the CDR3 reads TGTGCCAGCAGGATAAGCGGGGGGCCCTACGAGCAGTACTTC. It encodes CASRISGGPYEQYF.

This chain links TRBV6-5 with TRBJ1-4; perhaps TRBD1 as D (5 bases). Trimming removed 5 bases at V and 6 bases at J, with 16 bases between. Germline CDR1 MNHEY, CDR2 SVGAGI. The CDR3 has 15 amino acids. The CDR3 nucleotides are TGTGCCAGCAGTCCCCTCAAAACGGGGGATGAAAAACTGTTTTTT. It translates to CASSPLKTGDEKLFF.